Following are 30 T cell receptor beta chains from one sample sequenced in a study of T cells in Graves' hyperthyroidism and ophthalmopathy. RNA transcripts provided the source from which TCR beta CDR3 regions were amplified. Carried out on the TCR CDR3, a first-round RT-PCR used the HTBI primer set. From the multiplex PCR reads, TCRdb called clonotypes with MiXCR, one entry per CDR3 protein. This table holds almost 250,000 distinct CDR3 sequences, over 20% found once. Sequenced sample: blood. The receptors shown here come from a middle-aged woman with Graves' ophthalmopathy.

This clonotype was seen ten or more times. The V gene is TRBV4-2, the J gene TRBJ1-1; 9 nucleotides line up with TRBD1. This CDR3 region has 17 residues. V was clipped by 0 bases and J by 6 bases; unmatched bases: 11. Germline V lookup: CDR1 LGHNA, CDR2 YNFKEQ. The CDR3 loop is CASSQDLVRQGGPEAFF. The CDR3 nucleotides are TGTGCCAGCAGCCAAGATCTTGTGCGACAGGGGGGCCCTGAAGCTTTCTTT.

This chain connects TRBV30 to TRBJ2-5, with 8 positions matching TRBD1. Germline V gene data show CDR1 as GTSNPN and CDR2 as SVGIG (reference sequence). The trim removed 2 bases at V and 1 base at J, leaving 9 bases unmatched. The CDR3 runs 16 residues. CDR3 sequence (DNA): TGTGCCTGGAGTCAAACCGGGACAGGCCTCCAAGAGACCCAGTACTTC. This codes for CAWSQTGTGLQETQYF.

The V and J genes are TRBV29-1 and TRBJ1-1; TRBD1 might be the D (5 bases). V lost 5 bases and J lost 0, with 13 bases in between. The V gene's germline CDR1 is SQVTM and CDR2 ANQGSEA. The CDR3 covers 14 residues. The DNA of the CDR3 is TGCAGCGTTCGAGGGGATAGGGTGAACACTGAAGCTTTCTTT. This sequence encodes CSVRGDRVNTEAFF.

This clonotype was detected ten times or more. The chain is built from TRBV11-2 and TRBJ2-1, with 8 bases that match TRBD2. From germline, CDR1 is SGHAT and CDR2 FQNNGV. This CDR3 has 16 residues. Germline trimming cut 1 base from V and 7 bases from J; bases unmatched to any gene: 9. The DNA of the CDR3 is TGTGCCAGCAGCTTAGGTCCAGCGGGAGTTATAAATGAGCAGTTCTTC. This codes for CASSLGPAGVINEQFF.

The table lists this clonotype with many counts. The chain couples TRBV20-1 to TRBJ1-5, with D perhaps TRBD1 (5 bases). The germline gives CDR1 DFQATT, CDR2 SNEGSKA (reference sequence). Trimming shortened V by 3 bases and J by 6 bases, and 12 bases separated the two germline ends. This CDR3 contains 13 residues. CDR3 protein: CSASSGGIQPQHF. DNA for the CDR3: TGCAGTGCTAGCTCGGGGGGTATTCAGCCCCAGCATTTT.

The gene calls are TRBV27 and TRBJ2-7; D perhaps matches TRBD2 (6 bases). CDR1 and CDR2 (germline): MNHEY, SMNVEV (reference sequence). CDR3 length: 14 amino acids. Deletions cut 2 bases from V and 4 bases from J, with 12 bases between. CDR3 region: CASSLRESPYEQYF. The CDR3, as DNA: TGTGCCAGCAGTTTACGGGAGAGTCCTTACGAGCAGTACTTC.

In its sample, this clonotype was seen many times. The CDR3 region is CASSSSGGSSGANVLTF. CDR3 bases: TGCGCCAGCAGCTCGAGCGGGGGGAGCTCTGGGGCCAACGTCCTGACTTTC. The chain joins TRBV5-1 to TRBJ2-6; 9 bases match TRBD2. The CDR3 totals 17 residues. Germline V gives CDR1 SGHRS, CDR2 YFSETQ. Germline trimming cut 3 bases from V and 0 bases from J; bases unmatched to any gene: 4.

The sample holds many counts of this clonotype. The CDR3 spells CAWSVIGELFF. DNA for the CDR3: TGTGCCTGGAGTGTAATAGGGGAGCTGTTTTTT. The genes are TRBV30 and TRBJ2-2; D not resolved. The CDR3 extends over 11 amino acids. Germline V lookup: CDR1 GTSNPN, CDR2 SVGIG (reference sequence). V lost 0 bases, J lost 8 bases, and 4 bases lay in between.

This clonotype appeared many times. This chain connects TRBV6-5 to TRBJ2-7, with D maybe TRBD1 (6 bases). This CDR3 contains 14 residues. V gave up 7 bases and J gave up 1 base, with 14 bases separating them. The germline CDR1 and CDR2 sequences are MNHEY and SVGAGI. The DNA for the CDR3 is TGTGCCAGCACTCGAGGACAGCAGTCCTACGAGCAGTACTTC. Protein product: CASTRGQQSYEQYF.

This clonotype came up many times. V usage is TRBV28 and J usage is TRBJ1-1; D unresolved. The germline V gene encodes CDR1 MDHEN and CDR2 SYDVKM. V was cut by 4 bases and J by 7 bases, with 10 bases left in between. CDR3 length: 12 amino acids. The CDR3 sequence: CASSSTKGEAFF. The CDR3, as DNA: TGTGCCAGCAGTTCGACGAAAGGTGAAGCTTTCTTT.

This clonotype appeared many times. The chain is built from TRBV9 and TRBJ2-5; 7 nucleotides agree with TRBD2. The germline CDR1 and CDR2 sequences are SGDLS and YYNGEE. This CDR3 has 15 amino acids. The trim removed 0 bases at V and 4 bases at J, leaving 6 bases unmatched. CDR3 residues: CASSVEGGRAETQYF. The DNA for the CDR3 is TGTGCCAGCAGCGTAGAGGGCGGGAGAGCAGAGACCCAGTACTTC.

This clonotype showed up many times. The V and J genes are TRBV20-1 and TRBJ2-2, with 7 nucleotides matching TRBD2. This CDR3 has 16 residues. V shed 2 bases, J shed 1 base, and the junction held 7 bases outside the gene matches. Germline V gives CDR1 DFQATT, CDR2 SNEGSKA (reference sequence). This chain's CDR3 is CSARSRLAVNTGELFF. The DNA for the CDR3 is TGCAGTGCTAGATCGCGGCTAGCGGTGAACACCGGGGAGCTGTTTTTT.

There are many counts of this clonotype. V gene TRBV6-2 or TRBV6-3 combines with J gene TRBJ2-7, with TRBD2 identical over 7 bases. Germline V gene lookup returns CDR1 MNHEY and CDR2 SVGEGT. The CDR3 loop spans 18 amino acids. J lost 0 bases, V lost 2 bases, and 13 bases had no gene match. In nucleotides, the CDR3 is TGTGCCAGCAGTTACAACCCAATTGGTAGCGGGTCCTCCTACGAGCAGTACTTC. Encoded protein: CASSYNPIGSGSSYEQYF.

Points on this clonotype: One end of the junction varies from germline; a read error may be responsible. V gene TRBV7-2 combines with J gene TRBJ1-1; D possibly corresponds to TRBD1 (6 bases). The germline V gene has CDR1 SGHTA and CDR2 FQGNSA. The CDR3 covers 14 residues. Written as DNA, the CDR3 is TGTGCCAGCAGCCTAGCCGCAGGGGCCACTGAAGCTTTCTTT. Translated: CASSLAAGATEAFF.

This clonotype was picked up many times. The chain uses TRBV7-8 and TRBJ2-5, with D tentatively TRBD2 (6 bases). The CDR3 totals 18 residues. Germline CDR1 is SGHVS and CDR2 is FQNEAQ. With 2 bases removed from V and 2 bases from J, the gap between germline ends came to 21 bases. This CDR3 is CASSLPMELAEYQETQYF. The CDR3, as DNA: TGTGCCAGCAGCTTACCCATGGAACTAGCTGAATATCAAGAGACCCAGTACTTC.

This chain connects TRBV6-5 to TRBJ1-2; 8 bases match TRBD1. V dropped 4 bases and J dropped 8; count of bases not matched to a gene: 9. The CDR3 has 14 amino acids. CDR1 is MNHEY and CDR2 is SVGAGI in the germline V gene. CDR3 region: CASSSSGQVGGYTF. DNA of the CDR3: TGTGCCAGCAGTTCCTCGGGACAGGTTGGAGGCTACACCTTC.

V and J are TRBV13 and TRBJ2-7; 7 nucleotides match TRBD1. The CDR3 consists of 13 residues. V shed 5 bases, J shed 3 bases, and the junction held 4 bases outside the gene matches. Looked up from germline, CDR1 is PRHDT and CDR2 is FYEKMQ (reference sequence). CDR3 region: CASSRQGIYEQYF. The CDR3 DNA reads as TGTGCCAGCAGCCGACAGGGAATCTACGAGCAGTACTTC.

This clonotype was counted ten times or more. The genes are TRBV7-2 and TRBJ2-6; D uncertain. Germline V gene sequence: CDR1 SGHTA, CDR2 FQGNSA. The CDR3 is 15 amino acids. The V gene lost 3 bases and the J gene lost 0 bases, with 6 bases spanning the gap. CDR3 region: CASSLYSSGANVLTF. DNA for the CDR3: TGTGCCAGCAGCTTGTACAGCTCTGGGGCCAACGTCCTGACTTTC.

This clonotype was recorded at least ten times. The rearrangement links TRBV4-1 to TRBJ2-5, with unresolved D. This CDR3 region has 13 residues. Trimming left V 4 bases short and J 1 base short, with 7 bases between. CDR1 is MGHRA, CDR2 YSYEKL, per germline. The CDR3 sequence: CASSLTVQETQYF. As DNA, the CDR3 is TGCGCCAGCAGCCTTACAGTCCAAGAGACCCAGTACTTC.

This clonotype was recorded many times. The chain carries TRBV6-2 or TRBV6-3 and TRBJ2-1; 8 nucleotides line up with TRBD2. Germline CDR1 is MNHEY and CDR2 is SVGEGT. V lost 6 bases to trimming and J lost 0 bases; unmatched junction nucleotides: 10. This CDR3 comprises 17 residues. Here the CDR3 DNA reads TGTGCCAGCAGATCCCCGGGACTAGGGGGCTCCTACAATGAGCAGTTCTTC. Encoded protein: CASRSPGLGGSYNEQFF.

V gene TRBV28 combines with J gene TRBJ2-7, with TRBD1 identical over 8 bases. Germline V lookup: CDR1 MDHEN, CDR2 SYDVKM. V trimming: 5 bases; J trimming: 3 bases; junction bases outside the gene matches: 9. This CDR3 has 15 amino acids. The CDR3 nucleotides read TGTGCCAGCAGTGCGTCGACAGGGGTCGGCTACGAGCAGTACTTC. Its translation is CASSASTGVGYEQYF.

This clonotype has at least ten counts. This chain links TRBV11-2 with TRBJ2-2; D may be TRBD1 (5 bases). Germline lookup yields CDR1 SGHAT and CDR2 FQNNGV. The CDR3 is 16 amino acids. Trimming left V 0 bases short and J 3 bases short, with 11 bases between. Here the CDR3 DNA reads TGTGCCAGCAGCTTAGAGGTGACAGACTACACCGGGGAGCTGTTTTTT. This gives the protein CASSLEVTDYTGELFF.

The table lists this clonotype with many counts. The gene calls are TRBV27 and TRBJ1-5; perhaps TRBD1 as D (6 bases). The CDR3 runs 14 residues. Trimming left V 5 bases short and J 2 bases short, with 10 bases between. Germline CDR1 MNHEY, CDR2 SMNVEV (reference sequence). The CDR3 DNA sequence: TGTGCCAGCAGTGAACAGGGTGGCAATCAGCCCCAGCATTTT. Its translation: CASSEQGGNQPQHF.

Details on this clonotype: Mismatch with germline at one junction end may stem from a read error. V is TRBV9 and J is TRBJ1-5, with D maybe TRBD1 (5 bases). Germline V gene sequence: CDR1 SGDLS, CDR2 YYNGEE. This CDR3 comprises 15 residues. CDR3 sequence reads: CASSAFGTQDQPRHF. The CDR3 nucleotides are TGTGCCAGCAGCGCCTTCGGGACCCAAGATCAGCCCCGGCATTTT.

This clonotype showed up many times. The chain combines TRBV9 with TRBJ2-2; D may match TRBD1 or TRBD2 (5 bases each). There are 14 residues in the CDR3. Trimming removed 7 bases from V and 3 bases from J, with 13 bases in between. The germline gives CDR1 SGDLS, CDR2 YYNGEE. Here the CDR3 DNA reads TGTGCCAGCGGGTCACTAGGGGACACCGGGGAGCTGTTTTTT. Protein sequence: CASGSLGDTGELFF. The variable domain in full, completed from reference TRBV9 and TRBJ2-2, reads DSGVTQTPKHLITATGQRVTLRCSPRSGDLSVYWYQQSLDQGLQFLIQYYNGEERAKGNILERFSAQQFPDLHSELNLSSLELGDSALYFCASGSLGDTGELFFGEGSRLTVL.

This clonotype was detected many times. The chain has TRBV6-2 or TRBV6-3 and TRBJ2-4, with D tentatively TRBD2 (5 bases). CDR1 and CDR2 from the germline V gene are MNHEY and SVGEGT. The CDR3 is 14 residues long. Trimming took 6 bases from V and 7 from J, leaving 16 bases between them. CDR3 in amino acids: CASSLFDTGNIQYF. The DNA of the CDR3 is TGTGCCAGCAGCCTGTTTGATACGGGGAACATTCAGTACTTC.

This clonotype occurred many times. The chain has TRBV6-1 and TRBJ2-4, with D unresolved. The CDR3 is 11 amino acids. The V end was cut by 6 bases, the J end by 8 bases, with 8 bases between. CDR1 and CDR2 from the germline V gene are MNHNS and SASEGT. The CDR3 region is CASRTEDIQYF. The CDR3 coding sequence is TGTGCCAGCAGAACAGAAGACATTCAGTACTTC.

This clonotype was detected ten times or more. This chain joins TRBV14 and TRBJ1-2; the D is unclear. Germline lookup yields CDR1 SGHDN and CDR2 FVKESK. Trimming stripped 4 bases from V and 0 bases from J, with 18 bases between. The CDR3 loop spans 17 amino acids. The CDR3 region has the DNA TGTGCCAGCAGCCCCCTCGGGAACTCCGCCGCTAACTATGGCTACACCTTC. Translating gives CASSPLGNSAANYGYTF. Full variable domain (rest looked up from reference TRBV14 and TRBJ1-2): EAGVTQFPSHSVIEKGQTVTLRCDPISGHDNLYWYRRVMGKEIKFLLHFVKESKQDESGMPNNRFLAERTGGTYSTLKVQPAELEDSGVYFCASSPLGNSAANYGYTFGSGTRLTVV.

This clonotype was counted ten times or more. This chain joins TRBV28 and TRBJ2-7; 8 bases line up with TRBD2. This CDR3 has 16 amino acids. Losses at the gene ends were 6 bases for V and 0 bases for J; bases not matched to a gene: 10. CDR1 and CDR2 from the germline V gene are MDHEN and SYDVKM. The DNA for the CDR3 is TGTGCCAGCAGCACCTCCGGGGGGGTCGGCTCCTACGAGCAGTACTTC. This gives the protein CASSTSGGVGSYEQYF.

The chain has TRBV12-3 or TRBV12-4 and TRBJ2-7, with a tentative D call TRBD2 (6 bases). The V gene lost 6 bases and the J gene lost 2 bases, with 20 bases spanning the gap. The CDR3 spans 16 residues. CDR3 region: CASSPDLAPVTYEQYF. The CDR3 region has the DNA TGTGCCAGCAGCCCCGATCTAGCGCCCGTTACCTACGAGCAGTACTTC.